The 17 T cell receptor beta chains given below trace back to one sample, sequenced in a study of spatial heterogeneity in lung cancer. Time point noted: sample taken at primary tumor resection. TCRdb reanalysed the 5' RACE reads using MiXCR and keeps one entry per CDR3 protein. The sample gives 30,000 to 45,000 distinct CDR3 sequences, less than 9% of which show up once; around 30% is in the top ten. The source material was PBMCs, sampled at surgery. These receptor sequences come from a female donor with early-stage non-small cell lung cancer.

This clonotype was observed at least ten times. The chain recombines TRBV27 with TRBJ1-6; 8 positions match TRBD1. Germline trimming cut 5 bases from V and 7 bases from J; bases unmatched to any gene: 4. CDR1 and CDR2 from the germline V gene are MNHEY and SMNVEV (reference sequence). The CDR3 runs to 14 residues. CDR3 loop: CASSPGQGNSPLHF. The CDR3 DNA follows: TGTGCCAGCAGTCCCGGACAGGGAAATTCACCCCTCCACTTT.

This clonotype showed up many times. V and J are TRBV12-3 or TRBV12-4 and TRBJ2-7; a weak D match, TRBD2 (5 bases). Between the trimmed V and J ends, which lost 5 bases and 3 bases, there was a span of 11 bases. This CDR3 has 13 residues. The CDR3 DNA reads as TGTGCCAGCAGTATACTAGATAGCTACGAGCAGTACTTC. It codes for CASSILDSYEQYF.

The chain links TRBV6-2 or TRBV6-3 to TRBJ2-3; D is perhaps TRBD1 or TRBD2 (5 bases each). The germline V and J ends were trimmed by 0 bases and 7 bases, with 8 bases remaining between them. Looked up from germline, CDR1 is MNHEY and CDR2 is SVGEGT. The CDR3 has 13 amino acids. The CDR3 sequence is CASSYSRGNTQYF. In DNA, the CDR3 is TGTGCCAGCAGTTACTCGAGGGGAAATACGCAGTATTTT.

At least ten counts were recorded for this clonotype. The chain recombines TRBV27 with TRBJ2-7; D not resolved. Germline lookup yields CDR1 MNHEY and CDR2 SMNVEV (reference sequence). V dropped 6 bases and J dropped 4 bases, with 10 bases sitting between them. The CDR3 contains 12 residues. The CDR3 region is CASRDGIYEQYF. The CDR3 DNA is TGTGCCAGCAGGGACGGTATTTACGAGCAGTACTTC.

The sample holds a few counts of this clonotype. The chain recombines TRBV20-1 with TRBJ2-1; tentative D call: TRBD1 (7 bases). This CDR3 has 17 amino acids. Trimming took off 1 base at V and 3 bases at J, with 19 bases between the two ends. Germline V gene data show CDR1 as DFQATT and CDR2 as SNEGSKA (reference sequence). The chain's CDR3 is CSARVRGGTANYNEQFF. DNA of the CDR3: TGCAGTGCTAGAGTTCGAGGAGGGACAGCCAACTACAATGAGCAGTTCTTC.

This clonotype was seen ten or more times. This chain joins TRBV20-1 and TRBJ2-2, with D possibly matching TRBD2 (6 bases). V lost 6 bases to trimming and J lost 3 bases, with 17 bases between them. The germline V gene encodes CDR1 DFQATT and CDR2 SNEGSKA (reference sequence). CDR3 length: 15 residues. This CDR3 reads CSAGGDLRDTGELFF. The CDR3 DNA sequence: TGCAGTGCCGGAGGGGACTTACGGGACACCGGGGAGCTGTTTTTT.

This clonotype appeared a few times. CDR3 DNA sequence: TGTGCCAGCAGCCCAAAGACAGGGTCCCGCAATGAGCAGTTCTTC. Its translation: CASSPKTGSRNEQFF. The J gene is TRBJ2-1, the V gene TRBV11-1; 7 bases agree with TRBD1. V shed 5 bases and J 6 bases; nucleotides not matched to a gene: 10. Germline CDR1 reads SGHAT; CDR2 reads FQDESV (reference sequence). The CDR3 is made up of 15 amino acids.

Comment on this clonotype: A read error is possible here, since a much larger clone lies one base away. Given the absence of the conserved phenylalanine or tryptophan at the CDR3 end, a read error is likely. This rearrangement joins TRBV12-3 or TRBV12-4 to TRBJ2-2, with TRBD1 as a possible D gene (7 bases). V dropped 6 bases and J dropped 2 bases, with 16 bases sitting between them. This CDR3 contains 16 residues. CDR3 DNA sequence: TGTGCCAGCAGCCGGGGGACAGTCCTCAACACCGGGGAGCTGTTTTCT. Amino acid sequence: CASSRGTVLNTGELFS.

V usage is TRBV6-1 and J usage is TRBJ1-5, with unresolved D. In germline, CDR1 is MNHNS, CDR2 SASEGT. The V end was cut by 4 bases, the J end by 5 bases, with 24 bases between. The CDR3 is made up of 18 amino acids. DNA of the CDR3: TGTGCCAGCAGTGCTCTGGGCGGAGGCGGACGGGGTCATCAGCCCCAGCATTTT. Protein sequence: CASSALGGGGRGHQPQHF.

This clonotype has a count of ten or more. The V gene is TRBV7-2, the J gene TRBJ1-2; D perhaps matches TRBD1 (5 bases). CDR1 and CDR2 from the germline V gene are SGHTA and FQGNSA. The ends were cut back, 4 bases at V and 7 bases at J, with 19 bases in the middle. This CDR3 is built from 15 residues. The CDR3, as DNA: TGTGCCAGCAGCTACCACGCAGGGTCGGAGGTTGGCTACACCTTC. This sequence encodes CASSYHAGSEVGYTF. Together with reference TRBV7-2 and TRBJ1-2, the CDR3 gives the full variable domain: GAGVSQSPSNKVTEKGKDVELRCDPISGHTALYWYRQSLGQGLEFLIYFQGNSAPDKSGLPSDRFSAERTGGSVSTLTIQRTQQEDSAVYLCASSYHAGSEVGYTFGSGTRLTVV.

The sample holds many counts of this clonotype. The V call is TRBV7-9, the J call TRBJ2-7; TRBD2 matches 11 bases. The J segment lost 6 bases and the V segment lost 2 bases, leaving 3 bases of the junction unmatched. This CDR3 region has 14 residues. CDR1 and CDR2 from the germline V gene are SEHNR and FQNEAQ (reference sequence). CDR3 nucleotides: TGTGCCAGCAGCTTAAGTCTAGCGGGGGGCGAGCAGTACTTC. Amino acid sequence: CASSLSLAGGEQYF.

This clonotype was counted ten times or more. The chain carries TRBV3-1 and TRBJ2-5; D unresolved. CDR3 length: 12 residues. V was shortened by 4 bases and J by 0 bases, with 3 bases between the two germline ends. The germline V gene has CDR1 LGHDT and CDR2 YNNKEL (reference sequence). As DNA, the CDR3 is TGTGCCAGCAGCCGGTACCAAGAGACCCAGTACTTC. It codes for CASSRYQETQYF.

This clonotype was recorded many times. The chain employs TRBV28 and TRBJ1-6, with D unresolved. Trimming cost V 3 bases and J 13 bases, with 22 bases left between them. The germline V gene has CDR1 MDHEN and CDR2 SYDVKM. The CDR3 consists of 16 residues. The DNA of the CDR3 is TGTGCCAGCAGTTTCAACGTCGACGGACCCATTACTCCCCTCCACTTT. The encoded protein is CASSFNVDGPITPLHF.

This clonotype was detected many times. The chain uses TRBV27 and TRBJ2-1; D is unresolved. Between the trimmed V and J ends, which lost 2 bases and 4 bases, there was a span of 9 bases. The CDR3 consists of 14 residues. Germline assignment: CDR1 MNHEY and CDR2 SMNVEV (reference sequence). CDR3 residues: CASSLGNLYNEQFF. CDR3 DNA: TGTGCCAGCAGTTTAGGGAACCTTTACAATGAGCAGTTCTTC.

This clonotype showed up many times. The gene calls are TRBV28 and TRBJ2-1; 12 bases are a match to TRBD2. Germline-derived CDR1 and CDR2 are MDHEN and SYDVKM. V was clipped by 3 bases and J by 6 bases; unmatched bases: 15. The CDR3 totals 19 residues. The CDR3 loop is CASSLSLRLAGEVPNEQFF. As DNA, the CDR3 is TGTGCCAGCAGTTTGAGCCTCAGACTAGCGGGAGAAGTACCCAATGAGCAGTTCTTC.

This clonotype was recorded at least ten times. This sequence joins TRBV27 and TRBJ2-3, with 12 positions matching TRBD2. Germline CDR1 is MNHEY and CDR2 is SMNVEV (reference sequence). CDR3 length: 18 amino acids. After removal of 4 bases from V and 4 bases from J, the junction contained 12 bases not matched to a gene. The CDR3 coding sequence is TGTGCCAGCAGTTCCGGACTAGCGGGAAGAAGTGGGTCAGATACGCAGTATTTT. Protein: CASSSGLAGRSGSDTQYF.

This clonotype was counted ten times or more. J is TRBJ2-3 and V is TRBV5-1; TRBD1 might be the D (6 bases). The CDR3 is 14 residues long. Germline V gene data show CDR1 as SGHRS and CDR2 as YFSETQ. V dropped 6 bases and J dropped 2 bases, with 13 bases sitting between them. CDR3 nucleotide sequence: TGCGCCAGCACCCCGCAGGGGCACACAGATACGCAGTATTTT. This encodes CASTPQGHTDTQYF.